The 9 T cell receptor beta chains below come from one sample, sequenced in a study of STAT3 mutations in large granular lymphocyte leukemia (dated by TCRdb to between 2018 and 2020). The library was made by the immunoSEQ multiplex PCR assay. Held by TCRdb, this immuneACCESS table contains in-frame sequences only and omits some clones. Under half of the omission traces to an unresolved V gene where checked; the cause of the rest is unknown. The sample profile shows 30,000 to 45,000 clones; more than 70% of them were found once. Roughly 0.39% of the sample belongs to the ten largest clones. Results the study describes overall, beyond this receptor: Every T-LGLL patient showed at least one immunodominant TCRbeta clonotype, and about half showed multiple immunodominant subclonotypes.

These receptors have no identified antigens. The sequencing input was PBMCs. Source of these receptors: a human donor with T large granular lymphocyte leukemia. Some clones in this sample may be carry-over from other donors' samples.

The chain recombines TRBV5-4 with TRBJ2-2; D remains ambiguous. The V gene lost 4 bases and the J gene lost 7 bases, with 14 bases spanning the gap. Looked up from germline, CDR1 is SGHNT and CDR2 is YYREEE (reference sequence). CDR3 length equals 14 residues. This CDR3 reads CASSVKWGSGELFF. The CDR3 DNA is TGTGCCAGCAGCGTAAAGTGGGGTAGCGGGGAGCTGTTTTTT.

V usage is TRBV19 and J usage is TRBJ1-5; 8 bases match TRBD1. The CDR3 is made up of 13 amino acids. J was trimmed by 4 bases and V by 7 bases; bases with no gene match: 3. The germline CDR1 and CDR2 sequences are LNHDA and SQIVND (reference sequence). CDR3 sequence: CASTGQGNQPQHF. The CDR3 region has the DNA TGTGCCAGTACCGGACAGGGAAATCAGCCCCAGCATTTT.

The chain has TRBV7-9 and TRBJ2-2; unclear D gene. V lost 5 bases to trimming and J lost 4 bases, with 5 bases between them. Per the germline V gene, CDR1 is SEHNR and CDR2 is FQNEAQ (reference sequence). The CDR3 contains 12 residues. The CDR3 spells CASSPVTGELFF. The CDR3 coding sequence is TGTGCCAGCAGCCCAGTCACCGGGGAGCTGTTTTTT. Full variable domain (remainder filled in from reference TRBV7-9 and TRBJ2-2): DTGVSQNPRHKITKRGQNVTFRCDPISEHNRLYWYRQTLGQGPEFLTYFQNEAQLEKSRLLSDRFSAERPKGSFSTLEIQRTEQGDSAMYLCASSPVTGELFFGEGSRLTVL.

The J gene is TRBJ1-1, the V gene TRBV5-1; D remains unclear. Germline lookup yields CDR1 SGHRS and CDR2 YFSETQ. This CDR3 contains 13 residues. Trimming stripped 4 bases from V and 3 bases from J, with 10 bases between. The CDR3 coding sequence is TGCGCCAGCAGCGGAATCCCTGACACTGAAGCTTTCTTT. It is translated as CASSGIPDTEAFF. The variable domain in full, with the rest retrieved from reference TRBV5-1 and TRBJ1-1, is KAGVTQTPRYLIKTRGQQVTLSCSPISGHRSVSWYQQTPGQGLQFLFEYFSETQRNKGNFPGRFSGRQFSNSRSEMNVSTLELGDSALYLCASSGIPDTEAFFGQGTRLTVV.

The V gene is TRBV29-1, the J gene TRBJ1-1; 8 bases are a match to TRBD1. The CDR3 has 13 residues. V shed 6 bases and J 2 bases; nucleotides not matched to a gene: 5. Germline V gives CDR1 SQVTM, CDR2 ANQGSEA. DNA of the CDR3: TGCAGCGTAGTCGGGACAGGTAACACTGAAGCTTTCTTT. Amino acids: CSVVGTGNTEAFF.

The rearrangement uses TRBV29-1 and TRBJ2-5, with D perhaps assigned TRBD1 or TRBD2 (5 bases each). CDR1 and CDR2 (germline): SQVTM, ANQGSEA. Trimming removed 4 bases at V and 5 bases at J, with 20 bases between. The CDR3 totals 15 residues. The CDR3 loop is CSVGGAPGQRETQYF. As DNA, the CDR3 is TGCAGCGTTGGAGGGGCCCCAGGGCAAAGGGAGACCCAGTACTTC.

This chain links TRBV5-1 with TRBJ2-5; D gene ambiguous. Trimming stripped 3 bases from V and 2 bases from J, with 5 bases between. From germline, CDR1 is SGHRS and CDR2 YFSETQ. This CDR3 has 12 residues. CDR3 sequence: CASSSQQETQYF. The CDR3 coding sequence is TGCGCCAGCAGCTCACAACAAGAGACCCAGTACTTC.

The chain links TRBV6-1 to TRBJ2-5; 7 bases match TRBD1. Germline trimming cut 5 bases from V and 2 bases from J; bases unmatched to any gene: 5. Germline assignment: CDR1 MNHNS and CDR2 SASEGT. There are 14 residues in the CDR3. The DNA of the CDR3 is TGTGCCAGCAGTCCTGGGACAGATCAAGAGACCCAGTACTTC. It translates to CASSPGTDQETQYF.

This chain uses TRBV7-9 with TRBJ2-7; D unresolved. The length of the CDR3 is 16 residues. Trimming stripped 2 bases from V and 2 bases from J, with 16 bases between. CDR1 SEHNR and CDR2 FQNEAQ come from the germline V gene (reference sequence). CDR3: CASSLSRSISTYEQYF. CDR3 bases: TGTGCCAGCAGCTTAAGTAGGTCAATTTCAACCTACGAGCAGTACTTC.